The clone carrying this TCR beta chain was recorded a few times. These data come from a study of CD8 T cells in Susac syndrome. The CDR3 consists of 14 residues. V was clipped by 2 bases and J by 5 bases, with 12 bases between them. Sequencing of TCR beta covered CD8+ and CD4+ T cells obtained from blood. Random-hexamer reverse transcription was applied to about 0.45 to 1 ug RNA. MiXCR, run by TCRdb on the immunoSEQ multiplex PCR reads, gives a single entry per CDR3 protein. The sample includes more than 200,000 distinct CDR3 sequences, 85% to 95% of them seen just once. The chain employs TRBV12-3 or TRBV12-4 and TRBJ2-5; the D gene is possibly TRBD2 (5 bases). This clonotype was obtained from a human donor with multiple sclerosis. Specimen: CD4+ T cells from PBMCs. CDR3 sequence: CASSLRPGGETQYF. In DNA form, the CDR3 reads TGTGCCAGCAGTTTACGACCCGGCGGGGAGACCCAGTACTTC.